One T cell receptor (beta chain) is described in this entry. This clonotype was counted many times. It has no known antigen specificity. Base quality data are lacking; no much larger clone is found one base away. The time point label of this sample denotes: before trial treatment. The donors took part in RACIN, a single-arm, phase I, dose-escalation trial that combined nivolumab, ipilimumab, aspirin, low-dose cyclophosphamide and low-dose radiotherapy. Patients with advanced, TIL-negative solid tumors were considered eligible. This specimen belongs to a study of low-dose radiotherapy and immunotherapy resistance in tumors (dated by TCRdb to the early 2020s). Looking at the study overall: In Cohort 1, 0.5 Gy per fraction was delivered every 2 weeks, and a total PTV dose of 6.5 Gy was prescribed. Cohort 2 received 1 Gy per fraction every two weeks, with a total of 13 Gy over 26 weeks. Nivolumab was administered intravenously as a 240 mg flat dose every two weeks, and ipilimumab was administered intravenously at 1 mg/kg every six weeks. Intravenous cyclophosphamide at 200 mg/m2 was administered every two weeks, one day ahead of each radiation and immunotherapy administration. Starting on cycle 1 day 1, patients took 300 mg of aspirin by mouth once a day for four cycles. The trial did not randomize participants into treatment groups. Eight patients were included in the translational analysis: three from the first dose cohort and the first five from the second dose cohort.

The sample was run on an Illumina HiSeq 2500. First-strand cDNA was synthesized using Superscript III and a set of TRAV- and TRBV-specific primers, so that both TCRalpha and TCRbeta chains were covered. TCRs were amplified for about 18 PCR cycles with Phusion, using a constant-region primer paired with the adapter attached to the V primers. Isolated mRNA was amplified with the MessageAmp II aRNA Amplification Kit, using a roughly 15-hour in vitro transcription at 37°C. The Dynabeads mRNA DIRECT Purification Kit was used to isolate mRNA for TCR sequencing. Indexed Illumina adapters were added in a second Phusion PCR of about 24 cycles, and the PCR products were purified with AMPure XP beads. The paper's processing steps were these. Using custom Perl scripts, TCR sequences that encoded the same protein were pooled, out-of-frame sequences were dropped, and the abundance of each clonotype was calculated. The analysis excluded TCR sequences that were supported by just one read. Repertoire metrics included Shannon entropy, Gini index, clonality, richness, and frequency of TCRs shared between repertoires. TCRdb trimmed the raw reads at Q25, called clones with MiXCR and kept productive beta chains. A single entry per CDR3 protein holds the most common genes and DNA from its merged rows. TCRdb assigned the V and J calls; the authors' analysis was not used. Across this sample there are under 95,000 distinct CDR3 sequences, with roughly a sixth seen only once. About 2.5% of the sample is taken by the ten largest.

According to the germline V gene (reference sequence), CDR1 reads DFQATT and CDR2 reads SNEGSKA. Between the V and J ends, shortened by 3 bases and 6 bases respectively, the junction contains 20 bases. The CDR3, cysteine through phenylalanine, is 15 amino acids long. The sequence is cut down to CDR3 DNA, 45 bases in frame from base 1. The rearranged chain carries TRBV20-1 and TRBJ1-1, with the D gene call left open. This TCR was recovered from a male donor with prostate cancer. Sequencing used PBMCs, obtained before treatment. CDR3 reads: CSARVRTSGKSEAFF. The nucleotides read TGCAGTGCTAGGGTGCGGACTTCTGGGAAGTCTGAAGCTTTCTTT.